This T cell receptor (beta chain) was captured by sequencing in a study of identical twins. Via MiXCR, TCRdb re-called the 5' RACE reads, giving one row per CDR3 protein. The sample has 750,000 to 950,000 distinct CDR3 sequences, approximately 13% seen once. The sample was also reused in another study, on yellow fever vaccine responses in identical twins.

What was sequenced was PBMCs. The sequence was collected from a young woman in good health.

CDR3 DNA sequence: TGTGCCAGCAGCTTAGACGGCCGAGGAGACATTCAGTACTTC. This translates into CASSLDGRGDIQYF. The chain joins TRBV11-2 to TRBJ2-4; D not certain. The V end lost 0 bases, the J end lost 8 bases, and 11 bases lay between the germline ends. This CDR3 spans 14 amino acids. CDR1 is SGHAT, CDR2 FQNNGV, per germline.